This T cell receptor (beta chain) comes out of a study of shared clonotypes between healthy human individuals. CD45RO-negative CD8 cells positively selected for CCR7 made up the naive population, which excluded terminally differentiated effector memory CD45RA+ cells. General study findings and limits: It was the non-shared clonotypes that had lower generation probabilities than clonotypes shared by all four donors. The study found 4.5% to 5% of naive CD4 clonotypes shared across a few donors. Larger estimated richness was generally recorded for naive subsets relative to memory subsets.

V gave up 6 bases and J gave up 7 bases; unmatched junction bases: 5. The CDR3 is made up of 13 amino acids. The germline V gene encodes CDR1 MDHEN and CDR2 SYDVKM. Assay: immunoSEQ multiplex PCR; the TCRdb copy retains only in-frame clones and omits some. The profile shows roughly 1,800,000 clones, less than 95% of them singletons. About this clone: Its cognate antigen is unknown.

The source material was naive CD8+ T cells sorted from blood. The source of this sequence is a man aged 18 to 30 in good health. The chain links TRBV28 to TRBJ1-5; 8 bases line up with TRBD1. The CDR3 region is CASSLTGDQPQHF. CDR3 DNA sequence: TGTGCCAGCAGCCTGACAGGGGACCAGCCCCAGCATTTT. Full variable domain (remainder filled in from reference TRBV28 and TRBJ1-5): DVKVTQSSRYLVKRTGEKVFLECVQDMDHENMFWYRQDPGLGLRLIYFSYDVKMKEKGDIPEGYSVSREKKERFSLILESASTNQTSMYLCASSLTGDQPQHFGDGTRLSIL.